This T cell receptor beta chain was captured by sequencing in a study of T-cell memory formation after mild COVID-19. Whole-study context: TCR clusters were mostly confined to one donor each. Study-level results: Contracting clones, day 15 to 85, had balanced CD4/CD8, and later expanders favored CD4+. Mainly in CM and EM were contracting CD4+ clones; CD8+ were in EMRA.

Trimming took off 4 bases at V and 9 bases at J, with 25 bases between the two ends. CDR1 and CDR2 (germline): LGHNA, YSLEER. This CDR3 comprises 16 residues. This clonotype showed up just a few times. Its target is unknown. TCRdb ran MiXCR on the 5' RACE reads and lists one entry per CDR3 protein. Among about 340,000 distinct CDR3 sequences listed, about 20% were seen once. This clonotype was obtained from a man between 18 and 35 years old who had mild COVID-19 (a few samples of this study predate the infection). Cell type and time point are not known. The chain is built from TRBV4-3 and TRBJ2-7; possible D gene TRBD1, 5 bases. The sequenced material came from PBMCs or a T cell subset sorted from them (not recorded which). CDR3 nucleotides: TGCGCCAGCAGCCGCACCGTTCAGGGTTTTCCGTTGGGGCAGTACTTC. Its translation: CASSRTVQGFPLGQYF.